This T cell receptor beta chain was sequenced for a study of Graves' ophthalmopathy and Graves' hyperthyroidism. General observations from the study: The model predicted progression of ophthalmopathy with a sensitivity of approximately 68%, and its specificity was about 72%.

This clonotype was recorded a few times. The antigen remains unidentified. Amplification targeted the TCR beta CDR3 regions, with RNA transcripts as the source material. Following a first-round RT-PCR that used HTBI primers, a second-round multiplex PCR was carried out. TCRdb reprocessed the multiplex PCR reads via MiXCR and lists one record per CDR3 protein. The table lists 900,000 to 1,200,000 distinct CDR3 sequences, about two fifths of them singletons, with 8.5% to 14% in the top ten. The germline V and J ends were trimmed by 6 bases and 5 bases, with 16 bases remaining between them. In germline, CDR1 is SEHNR, CDR2 FQNEAQ (reference sequence). This CDR3 comprises 14 residues.

This sequence was found in an adult man with Graves' hyperthyroidism. Sequencing was carried out using peripheral blood or thyroid tissue (not recorded which). The rearrangement joins TRBV7-9 to TRBJ1-1, with D tentatively TRBD1 (6 bases). The CDR3 nucleotides are TGTGCCAGCAGTCACCACAGGGCAGATACTGAAGCTTTCTTT. Translated: CASSHHRADTEAFF.